Each of the 8 T cell receptor beta chains below was sequenced from the same sample in a study of response to subunit inactivated influenza vaccine. TCRdb recomputed calls from the RT-PCR reads with MiXCR, one row per CDR3 protein. Of around 650,000 distinct CDR3 sequences listed, approximately 14% are singletons. Sequenced here: PBMCs from blood, sampled roughly 12 days after vaccination. The origin of the receptors is a man in his fifties who received an inactivated influenza vaccine.

This clonotype showed up just a few times. The J gene is TRBJ1-1, the V gene TRBV10-3, with 9 nucleotides matching TRBD1. This CDR3 is built from 15 residues. V lost 6 bases and J lost 1; bases outside the gene matches: 6. CDR1 ENHRY and CDR2 SYGVKD come from the germline V gene. The CDR3 coding sequence is TGTGCCATCAGACAGGGGGCAGTTTGGAACACTGAAGCTTTCTTT. Translation gives CAIRQGAVWNTEAFF.

This clonotype was detected a few times. This chain connects TRBV10-3 to TRBJ2-3, with 15 nucleotides matching TRBD2. V was pared by 6 bases and J by 0 bases, with 7 bases of the junction left unmatched. CDR3 length: 18 residues. Per germline, CDR1 ENHRY and CDR2 SYGVKD. In DNA, the CDR3 is TGTGCCATCAGCCCTCGGGGGACTAGCGGGGGGAGCACAGATACGCAGTATTTT. Residues: CAISPRGTSGGSTDTQYF.

There are a few counts of this clonotype. V and J are TRBV12-3 or TRBV12-4 and TRBJ2-1, with 9 bases fitting TRBD2. J lost 3 bases, V lost 7 bases, and 7 bases had no gene match. The CDR3 loop spans 15 amino acids. The CDR3 reads CASNIAGVGYNEQFF. DNA for the CDR3: TGTGCCAGCAACATAGCGGGAGTAGGCTACAATGAGCAGTTCTTC.

This rearrangement joins TRBV15 to TRBJ2-6; no clear D gene. This CDR3 is built from 15 residues. V lost 0 bases, J lost 0 bases, and 3 bases lay in between. The germline V gene encodes CDR1 LNHNV and CDR2 YYDKDF (reference sequence). Written as DNA, the CDR3 is TGTGCCACCAGCAGAGAAGGCTCTGGGGCCAACGTCCTGACTTTC. As protein: CATSREGSGANVLTF. Full variable domain (rest looked up from reference TRBV15 and TRBJ2-6): DAMVIQNPRYQVTQFGKPVTLSCSQTLNHNVMYWYQQKSSQAPKLLFHYYDKDFNNEADTPDNFQSRRPNTSFCFLDIRSPGLGDTAMYLCATSREGSGANVLTFGAGSRLTVL.

This clonotype was detected only a few times. The V call is TRBV4-2, the J call TRBJ2-1; the D call may be TRBD1 or TRBD2 (5 bases each). Between the trimmed V and J ends, which lost 3 bases and 5 bases, there was a span of 11 bases. Germline V gene sequence: CDR1 LGHNA, CDR2 YNFKEQ. This CDR3 comprises 14 residues. In nucleotides, the CDR3 is TGTGCCAGCAGCCAGCTTGGGACGGACAATGAGCAGTTCTTC. Amino acid sequence: CASSQLGTDNEQFF.

The J gene is TRBJ1-2, the V gene TRBV20-1, with 8 nucleotides matching TRBD1. The CDR3 spans 12 residues. V shed 5 bases, J shed 7 bases, and the junction held 6 bases outside the gene matches. CDR1 is DFQATT, CDR2 SNEGSKA, per germline (reference sequence). The CDR3 DNA is TGCAGTGCTGGACAGGGTGTTAGTGGCTACACCTTC. Translation: CSAGQGVSGYTF.

This clonotype appeared a few times. The chain uses TRBV20-1 and TRBJ1-6, with 9 bases lining up with TRBD1. CDR3 length: 14 residues. The V gene's germline CDR1 is DFQATT and CDR2 SNEGSKA (reference sequence). Trimming cost V 6 bases and J 7 bases; bases outside gene matches: 7. The CDR3 region has the DNA TGCAGTGCCCGGCGGGGGACAGGGAATTCACCCCTCCACTTT. The encoded protein is CSARRGTGNSPLHF.

The chain couples TRBV2 to TRBJ2-3, with TRBD2 identical over 12 bases. The CDR3 spans 15 residues. V was clipped by 6 bases and J by 4 bases; unmatched bases: 5. Germline CDR1 SNHLY, CDR2 FYNNEI. CDR3 DNA: TGTGCCAGCAGGACGACTAGCGGGAGTGCAGATACGCAGTATTTT. This translates into CASRTTSGSADTQYF.